This T cell receptor beta chain was identified in a study of cytomegalovirus exposure and HLA in healthy donors. About the study: Within the Caucasian-associated ancestry cluster were roughly 79% of the approximately 400 genotyped donors. General study findings and limits: Some segments of the V type, notably TRBV6-2 and TRBV6-3, were excluded as indistinguishable. Rarity marked most TCR sequences, yet some public TCRs occurred in many donors. Cytomegalovirus status was reportedly diagnosed by the classifier with high specificity and sensitivity.

The PCR contained 60 Vbeta and 13 Jbeta primers. Only in-frame clones appear in the TCRdb table, and some are missing; sequencing was by immunoSEQ multiplex PCR. The sample holds about 160,000 clones, 60% to 80% seen once. Note on this clone: The antigen is unknown.

Germline loops: CDR1 SGHRS, CDR2 YFSETQ. V lost 4 bases to trimming and J lost 3 bases; unmatched junction nucleotides: 5. This CDR3 contains 15 residues. The chain recombines TRBV5-1 with TRBJ2-7; the match to TRBD2 covers 12 bases. Sequences were obtained from PBMCs. This sequence originates from a man aged 55 to 70 in good health and CMV-seronegative. The CDR3 region is CASSLAGGTLYEQYF. Written as DNA, the CDR3 is TGCGCCAGCAGCCTAGCGGGAGGGACTCTCTACGAGCAGTACTTC.